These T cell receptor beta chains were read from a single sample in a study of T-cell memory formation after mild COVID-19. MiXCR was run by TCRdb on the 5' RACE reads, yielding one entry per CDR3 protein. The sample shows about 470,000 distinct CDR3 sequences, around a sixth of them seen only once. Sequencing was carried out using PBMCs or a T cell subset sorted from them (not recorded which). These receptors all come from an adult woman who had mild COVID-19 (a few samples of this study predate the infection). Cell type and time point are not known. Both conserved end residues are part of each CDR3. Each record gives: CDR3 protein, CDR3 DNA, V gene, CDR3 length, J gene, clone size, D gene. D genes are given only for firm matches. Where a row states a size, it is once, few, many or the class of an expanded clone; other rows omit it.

CDR3aa: CASSLETGDGYEQYF
CDR3nt: TGTGCCAGCAGCTTAGAGACAGGGGATGGGTACGAGCAGTACTTC
v_gene: TRBV7-8
len: 15
j_gene: TRBJ2-7
abundance: -
d_gene: TRBD1

CDR3aa: CSARDLGRGSENTIYF
CDR3nt: TGCAGTGCTAGAGATCTGGGCAGGGGATCGGAAAACACCATATATTTT
v_gene: TRBV20-1
len: 16
j_gene: TRBJ1-3
abundance: few
d_gene: -

CDR3aa: CAWTNMREQYF
CDR3nt: TGTGCCTGGACCAATATGCGGGAGCAGTACTTC
v_gene: TRBV30
len: 11
j_gene: TRBJ2-7
abundance: few
d_gene: -

CDR3aa: CATSDPGTGGEFF
CDR3nt: TGTGCCACCAGTGATCCCGGGACAGGGGGCGAGTTCTTC
v_gene: TRBV24-1
len: 13
j_gene: TRBJ2-1
abundance: -
d_gene: TRBD1

CDR3aa: CASSITRGKLFF
CDR3nt: TGTGCCAGTAGTATTACTCGTGGAAAACTGTTTTTT
v_gene: TRBV19
len: 12
j_gene: TRBJ1-4
abundance: few
d_gene: -

CDR3aa: CASLGLAGVGEQFF
CDR3nt: TGTGCCAGCTTGGGACTAGCGGGAGTCGGGGAGCAGTTCTTC
v_gene: TRBV2
len: 14
j_gene: TRBJ2-1
abundance: -
d_gene: TRBD2

CDR3aa: CASSPPGTRTTGELFF
CDR3nt: TGTGCCAGCTCACCACCAGGGACTAGGACCACCGGGGAGCTGTTTTTT
v_gene: TRBV18
len: 16
j_gene: TRBJ2-2
abundance: few
d_gene: TRBD2

CDR3aa: CASRERDRANTQYF
CDR3nt: TGCGCCAGCAGGGAAAGGGACAGGGCGAATACGCAGTATTTT
v_gene: TRBV5-1
len: 14
j_gene: TRBJ2-3
abundance: -
d_gene: TRBD1

CDR3aa: CASSIADSLVGETQYF
CDR3nt: TGTGCCAGCAGCATCGCGGACAGTCTGGTTGGAGAGACCCAGTACTTC
v_gene: TRBV13
len: 16
j_gene: TRBJ2-5
abundance: few
d_gene: -

CDR3aa: CASSFGTTTDTQYF
CDR3nt: TGCGCCAGCAGCTTCGGGACTACCACAGATACGCAGTATTTT
v_gene: TRBV5-1
len: 14
j_gene: TRBJ2-3
abundance: many
d_gene: TRBD2

CDR3aa: CASSPRTGFGEQYF
CDR3nt: TGTGCCAGCAGTCCTCGGACAGGGTTCGGCGAGCAGTACTTC
v_gene: TRBV12-3/TRBV12-4
len: 14
j_gene: TRBJ2-7
abundance: -
d_gene: TRBD1

CDR3aa: CATSRTDGGNNEQFF
CDR3nt: TGTGCCACCAGCCGAACCGACGGGGGGAATAATGAGCAGTTCTTC
v_gene: TRBV15
len: 15
j_gene: TRBJ2-1
abundance: -
d_gene: TRBD2

CDR3aa: CASSPLGGTDTQYF
CDR3nt: TGTGCCAGCAGCCCGCTCGGGGGCACAGATACGCAGTATTTT
v_gene: TRBV12-3/TRBV12-4
len: 14
j_gene: TRBJ2-3
abundance: few
d_gene: -

CDR3aa: CASSYSQGTLNTEAFF
CDR3nt: TGTGCCAGCAGTTACAGTCAGGGAACCCTGAACACTGAAGCTTTCTTT
v_gene: TRBV6-5
len: 16
j_gene: TRBJ1-1
abundance: -
d_gene: -

CDR3aa: CASSLSGLAGGTGELFF
CDR3nt: TGCGCCAGCAGTCTATCGGGACTAGCGGGAGGTACCGGGGAGCTGTTTTTT
v_gene: TRBV4-3
len: 17
j_gene: TRBJ2-2
abundance: few
d_gene: TRBD2

CDR3aa: CSTDASGEKLFF
CDR3nt: TGCAGTACGGACGCGAGTGGTGAAAAACTGTTTTTT
v_gene: TRBV20-1
len: 12
j_gene: TRBJ1-4
abundance: few
d_gene: -

CDR3aa: CATSGMTSGSSPYNEQFF
CDR3nt: TGTGCCACCAGTGGGATGACTAGCGGGAGTTCCCCCTACAATGAGCAGTTCTTC
v_gene: TRBV24-1
len: 18
j_gene: TRBJ2-1
abundance: -
d_gene: TRBD2

CDR3aa: CASSRSPGSEKLFF
CDR3nt: TGCGCCAGCAGCCGGAGTCCAGGGAGTGAAAAACTGTTTTTT
v_gene: TRBV5-1
len: 14
j_gene: TRBJ1-4
abundance: few
d_gene: -

CDR3aa: CASSLRQVWQGAGDTQYF
CDR3nt: TGTGCCAGCAGCCTGCGCCAGGTTTGGCAGGGGGCGGGAGATACGCAGTATTTT
v_gene: TRBV7-2
len: 18
j_gene: TRBJ2-3
abundance: -
d_gene: TRBD1

CDR3aa: CASSVRDSGATREQYF
CDR3nt: TGTGCCAGCAGCGTCCGGGACAGTGGGGCTACTAGGGAGCAGTACTTC
v_gene: TRBV7-9
len: 16
j_gene: TRBJ2-7
abundance: -
d_gene: TRBD1

CDR3aa: CASSWNRAPHTEAFF
CDR3nt: TGCGCCAGCAGCTGGAACAGGGCCCCACACACTGAAGCTTTCTTT
v_gene: TRBV5-1
len: 15
j_gene: TRBJ1-1
abundance: -
d_gene: -

CDR3aa: CARSLGGAGSGNEQFF
CDR3nt: TGTGCCAGAAGCTTGGGGGGGGCAGGGTCCGGCAATGAGCAGTTCTTC
v_gene: TRBV5-3
len: 16
j_gene: TRBJ2-1
abundance: -
d_gene: -

CDR3aa: CSARGPGTGGPTRNQPQHF
CDR3nt: TGCAGTGCTAGAGGACCCGGGACAGGGGGCCCTACTCGCAATCAGCCCCAGCATTTT
v_gene: TRBV20-1
len: 19
j_gene: TRBJ1-5
abundance: many
d_gene: TRBD1

CDR3aa: CASTLRPNSYEQYF
CDR3nt: TGCGCCAGCACTTTAAGGCCAAACTCCTACGAGCAGTACTTC
v_gene: TRBV5-1
len: 14
j_gene: TRBJ2-7
abundance: -
d_gene: -